This T cell receptor (beta chain) was observed in a study of cytomegalovirus exposure and HLA in healthy donors. Study-wide results and limits: Roughly uniform depth of sequencing across donors was assumed in presence/absence analyses.

Notes on this clone: Its antigen is currently unknown.

CDR1 is MNHEY, CDR2 SVGAGI, per germline. V lost 0 bases and J lost 6, with 11 bases in between. The CDR3 contains 15 residues. The primer mix had 60 Vbeta and 13 Jbeta primers. Sequencing was performed with immunoSEQ multiplex PCR; in TCRdb, only in-frame clones are kept and a portion is missing. The data show around 210,000 clones, with approximately 85% seen just once and 2.5% to 3.5% held by the top ten. The chain employs TRBV6-5 and TRBJ2-2, with D possibly being TRBD2 (5 bases). The specimen sequenced was PBMCs. This receptor was taken from a woman aged 40 to 50 in good health and CMV-seronegative. The CDR3 bases are TGTGCCAGCAGTTACTCGTTTAGCGCGGCCGGGGAGCTGTTTTTT. Residues: CASSYSFSAAGELFF.